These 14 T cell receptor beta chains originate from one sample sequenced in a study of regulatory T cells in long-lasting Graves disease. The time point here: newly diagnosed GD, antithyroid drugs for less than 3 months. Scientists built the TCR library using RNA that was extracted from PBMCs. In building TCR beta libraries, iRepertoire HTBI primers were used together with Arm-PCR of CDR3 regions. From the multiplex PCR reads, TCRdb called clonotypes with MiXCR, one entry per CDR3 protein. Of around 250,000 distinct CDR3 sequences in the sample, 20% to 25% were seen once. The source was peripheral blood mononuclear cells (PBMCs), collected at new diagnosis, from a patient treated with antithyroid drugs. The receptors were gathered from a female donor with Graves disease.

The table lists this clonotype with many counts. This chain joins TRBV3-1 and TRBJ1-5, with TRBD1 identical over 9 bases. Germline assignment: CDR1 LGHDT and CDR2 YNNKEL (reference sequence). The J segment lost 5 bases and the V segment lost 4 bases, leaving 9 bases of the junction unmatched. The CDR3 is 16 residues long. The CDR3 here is CASSPGTGPPDQPQHF. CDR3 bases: TGTGCCAGCAGCCCTGGGACAGGGCCTCCCGATCAGCCCCAGCATTTT.

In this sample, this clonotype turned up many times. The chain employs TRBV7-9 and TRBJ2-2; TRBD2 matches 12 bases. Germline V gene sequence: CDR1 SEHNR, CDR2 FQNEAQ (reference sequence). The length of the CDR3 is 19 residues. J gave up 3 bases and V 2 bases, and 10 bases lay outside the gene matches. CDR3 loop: CASSLYGTSGRLHTGELFF. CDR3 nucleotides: TGTGCCAGCAGCTTATACGGCACTAGCGGGAGGTTGCACACCGGGGAGCTGTTTTTT.

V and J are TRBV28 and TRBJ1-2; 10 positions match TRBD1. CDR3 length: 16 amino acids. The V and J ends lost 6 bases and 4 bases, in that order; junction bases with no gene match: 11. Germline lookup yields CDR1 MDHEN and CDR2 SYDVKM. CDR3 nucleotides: TGTGCCAGCAGCACGCCTAGACAGGGGGCGCCCTATGGCTACACCTTC. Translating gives CASSTPRQGAPYGYTF.

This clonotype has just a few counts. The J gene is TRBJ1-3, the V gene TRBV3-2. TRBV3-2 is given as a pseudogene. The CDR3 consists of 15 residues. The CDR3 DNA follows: TGTGCCAGCAGCCCGAAGGCAGGCGCTGGAAACACCATATATTTT. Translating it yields CASSPKAGAGNTIYF.

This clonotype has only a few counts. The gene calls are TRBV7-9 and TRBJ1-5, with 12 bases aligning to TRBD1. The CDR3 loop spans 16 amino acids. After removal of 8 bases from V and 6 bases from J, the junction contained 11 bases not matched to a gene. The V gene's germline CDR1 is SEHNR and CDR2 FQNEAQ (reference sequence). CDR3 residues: CASGSSGTGGSQPQHF. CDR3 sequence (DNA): TGTGCCAGCGGCTCTTCCGGGACAGGGGGCAGTCAGCCCCAGCATTTT.

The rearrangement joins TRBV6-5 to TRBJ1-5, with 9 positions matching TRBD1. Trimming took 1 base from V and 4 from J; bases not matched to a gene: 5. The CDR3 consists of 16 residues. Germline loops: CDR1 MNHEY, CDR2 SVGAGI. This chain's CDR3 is CASSYYRQGENQPQHF. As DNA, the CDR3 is TGTGCCAGCAGTTACTACCGACAGGGGGAGAATCAGCCCCAGCATTTT.

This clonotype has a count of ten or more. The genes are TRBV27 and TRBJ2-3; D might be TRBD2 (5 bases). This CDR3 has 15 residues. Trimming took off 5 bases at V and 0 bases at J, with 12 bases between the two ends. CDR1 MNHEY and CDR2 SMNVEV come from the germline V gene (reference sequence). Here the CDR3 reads CASSTLQRSTDTQYF. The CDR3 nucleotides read TGTGCCAGCAGTACCCTACAGCGGAGCACAGATACGCAGTATTTT.

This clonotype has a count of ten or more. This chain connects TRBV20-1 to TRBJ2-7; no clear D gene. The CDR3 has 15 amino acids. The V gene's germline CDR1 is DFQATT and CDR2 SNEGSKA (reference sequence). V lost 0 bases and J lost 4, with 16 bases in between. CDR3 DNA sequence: TGCAGTGCTAGAGATCGCCGGCGTGATAATTACGAGCAGTACTTC. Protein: CSARDRRRDNYEQYF.

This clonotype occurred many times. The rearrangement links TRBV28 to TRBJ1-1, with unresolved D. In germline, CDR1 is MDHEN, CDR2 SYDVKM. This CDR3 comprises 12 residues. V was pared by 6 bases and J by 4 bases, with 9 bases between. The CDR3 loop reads CASRAPGTEAFF. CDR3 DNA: TGTGCCAGCAGGGCCCCGGGCACTGAAGCTTTCTTT.

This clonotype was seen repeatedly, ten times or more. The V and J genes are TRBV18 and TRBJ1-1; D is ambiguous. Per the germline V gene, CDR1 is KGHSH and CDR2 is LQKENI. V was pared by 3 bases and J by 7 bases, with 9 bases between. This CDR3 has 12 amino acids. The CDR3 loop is CASSPGGGEAFF. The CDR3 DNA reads TGTGCCAGCTCACCGGGTGGAGGTGAAGCTTTCTTT.

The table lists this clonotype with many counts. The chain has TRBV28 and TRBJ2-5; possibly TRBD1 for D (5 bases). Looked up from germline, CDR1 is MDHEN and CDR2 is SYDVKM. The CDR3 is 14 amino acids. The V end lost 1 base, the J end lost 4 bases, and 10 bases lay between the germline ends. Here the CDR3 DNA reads TGTGCCAGCAGTTTATCAGGGATACGAGAGACCCAGTACTTC. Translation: CASSLSGIRETQYF.

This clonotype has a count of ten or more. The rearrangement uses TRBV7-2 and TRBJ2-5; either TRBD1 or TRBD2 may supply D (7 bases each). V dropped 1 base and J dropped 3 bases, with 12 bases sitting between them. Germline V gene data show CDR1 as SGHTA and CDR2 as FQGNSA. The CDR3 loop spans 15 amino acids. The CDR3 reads CASSLVGGTEETQYF. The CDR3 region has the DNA TGTGCCAGCAGCTTAGTGGGGGGGACAGAAGAGACCCAGTACTTC.

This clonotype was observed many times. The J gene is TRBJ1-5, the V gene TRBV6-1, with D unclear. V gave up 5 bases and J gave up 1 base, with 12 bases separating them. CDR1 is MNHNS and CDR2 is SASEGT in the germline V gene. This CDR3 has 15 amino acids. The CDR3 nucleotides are TGTGCCAGCAGTCCAATGGGCAGGAGCAATCAGCCCCAGCATTTT. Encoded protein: CASSPMGRSNQPQHF.

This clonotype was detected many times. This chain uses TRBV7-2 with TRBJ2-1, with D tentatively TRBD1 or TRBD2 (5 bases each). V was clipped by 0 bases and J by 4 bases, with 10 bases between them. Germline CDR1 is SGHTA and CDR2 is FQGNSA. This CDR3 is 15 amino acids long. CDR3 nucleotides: TGTGCCAGCAGCTTAGCGGGGGTTGAGTACAATGAGCAGTTCTTC. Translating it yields CASSLAGVEYNEQFF.